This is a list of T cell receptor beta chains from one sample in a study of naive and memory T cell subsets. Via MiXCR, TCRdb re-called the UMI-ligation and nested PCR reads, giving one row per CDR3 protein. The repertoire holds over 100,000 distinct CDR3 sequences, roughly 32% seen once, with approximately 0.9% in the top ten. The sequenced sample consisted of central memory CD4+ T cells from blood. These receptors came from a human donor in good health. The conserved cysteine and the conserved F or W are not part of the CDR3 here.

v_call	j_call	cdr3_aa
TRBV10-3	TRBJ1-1	AISGMNTEAF
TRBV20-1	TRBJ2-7	SARVPGLAGRTYEQY
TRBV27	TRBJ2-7	ASSLLEGYEQY
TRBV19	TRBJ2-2	ASSPLRTGMGTGELF
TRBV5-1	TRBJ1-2	ASSRTQGWSYGYT
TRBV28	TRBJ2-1	ASSLSVGLGSLDNEQF
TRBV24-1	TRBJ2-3	ATSDSARLLDTQY
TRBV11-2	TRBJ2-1	ASSLGQLPEQF
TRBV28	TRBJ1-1	ASIAGTQMNTEAF
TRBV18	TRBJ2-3	ASSPTAGTHDTQY
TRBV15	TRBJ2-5	ATSRDMGGAQY
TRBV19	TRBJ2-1	ASGRSGTSGSSYNEQF
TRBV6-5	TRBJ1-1	ASSGRQGGGEAF
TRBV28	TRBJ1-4	ATHRALEEKLF
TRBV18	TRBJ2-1	ASSLQGALNNEQF
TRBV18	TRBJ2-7	ASSASRTRSYEQY
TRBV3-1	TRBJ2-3	ASSQDRARSSTDTQY
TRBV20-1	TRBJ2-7	SARVEHTLAGGGVYEQY
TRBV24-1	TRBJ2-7	ATPYQSGGKYEQY
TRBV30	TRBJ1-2	AWDRGFYGYT
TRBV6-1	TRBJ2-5	ASSHGTGGDETQY
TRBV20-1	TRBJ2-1	SARGLAGGKSSYNEQF
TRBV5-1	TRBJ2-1	ASSWGNSYNEQF
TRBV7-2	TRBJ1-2	ASSLYRSEGYT
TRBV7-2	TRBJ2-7	ASSLISFRTYEQY
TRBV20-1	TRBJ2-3	SARDLSGPTDTQY
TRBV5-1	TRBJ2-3	ASSLRSGASTDTQY
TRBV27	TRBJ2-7	ASCFSREWGEQY
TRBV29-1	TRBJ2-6	SVDERRGANVLT
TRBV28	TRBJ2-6	ASSLLSRNSGANVLT
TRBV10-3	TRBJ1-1	AIRGDGEAF
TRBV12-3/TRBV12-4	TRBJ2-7	ASSDQGYGQY
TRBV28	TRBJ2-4	AAGASSGPIKKNIQY
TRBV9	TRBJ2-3	ASSVGAALVRSTQY
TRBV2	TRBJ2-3	ASKAGATDTQY
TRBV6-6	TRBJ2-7	ASRTGTGTYEQY
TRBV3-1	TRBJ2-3	ASSLALADITDTQY
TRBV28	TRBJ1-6	ASSVGGGDSPLH
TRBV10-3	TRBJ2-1	AISERASGSINEQF
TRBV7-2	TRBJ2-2	ASSLSRTNTGELF